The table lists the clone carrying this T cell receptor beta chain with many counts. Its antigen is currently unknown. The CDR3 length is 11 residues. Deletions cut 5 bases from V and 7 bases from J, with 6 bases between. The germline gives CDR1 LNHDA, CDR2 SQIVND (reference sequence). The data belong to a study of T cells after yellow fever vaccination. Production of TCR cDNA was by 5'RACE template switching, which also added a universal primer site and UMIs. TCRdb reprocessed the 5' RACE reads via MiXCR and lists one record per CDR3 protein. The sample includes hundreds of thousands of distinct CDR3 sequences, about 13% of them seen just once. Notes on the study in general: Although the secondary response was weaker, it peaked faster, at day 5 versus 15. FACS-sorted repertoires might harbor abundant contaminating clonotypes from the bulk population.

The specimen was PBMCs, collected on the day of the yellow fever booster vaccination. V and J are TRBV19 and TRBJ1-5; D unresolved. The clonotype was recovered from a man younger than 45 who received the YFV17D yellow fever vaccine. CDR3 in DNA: TGTGCCAGTAGTGAGGGACAGCCCCAGCATTTT. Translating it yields CASSEGQPQHF. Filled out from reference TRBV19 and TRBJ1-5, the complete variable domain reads DGGITQSPKYLFRKEGQNVTLSCEQNLNHDAMYWYRQDPGQGLRLIYYSQIVNDFQKGDIAEGYSVSREKKESFPLTVTSAQKNPTAFYLCASSEGQPQHFGDGTRLSIL.